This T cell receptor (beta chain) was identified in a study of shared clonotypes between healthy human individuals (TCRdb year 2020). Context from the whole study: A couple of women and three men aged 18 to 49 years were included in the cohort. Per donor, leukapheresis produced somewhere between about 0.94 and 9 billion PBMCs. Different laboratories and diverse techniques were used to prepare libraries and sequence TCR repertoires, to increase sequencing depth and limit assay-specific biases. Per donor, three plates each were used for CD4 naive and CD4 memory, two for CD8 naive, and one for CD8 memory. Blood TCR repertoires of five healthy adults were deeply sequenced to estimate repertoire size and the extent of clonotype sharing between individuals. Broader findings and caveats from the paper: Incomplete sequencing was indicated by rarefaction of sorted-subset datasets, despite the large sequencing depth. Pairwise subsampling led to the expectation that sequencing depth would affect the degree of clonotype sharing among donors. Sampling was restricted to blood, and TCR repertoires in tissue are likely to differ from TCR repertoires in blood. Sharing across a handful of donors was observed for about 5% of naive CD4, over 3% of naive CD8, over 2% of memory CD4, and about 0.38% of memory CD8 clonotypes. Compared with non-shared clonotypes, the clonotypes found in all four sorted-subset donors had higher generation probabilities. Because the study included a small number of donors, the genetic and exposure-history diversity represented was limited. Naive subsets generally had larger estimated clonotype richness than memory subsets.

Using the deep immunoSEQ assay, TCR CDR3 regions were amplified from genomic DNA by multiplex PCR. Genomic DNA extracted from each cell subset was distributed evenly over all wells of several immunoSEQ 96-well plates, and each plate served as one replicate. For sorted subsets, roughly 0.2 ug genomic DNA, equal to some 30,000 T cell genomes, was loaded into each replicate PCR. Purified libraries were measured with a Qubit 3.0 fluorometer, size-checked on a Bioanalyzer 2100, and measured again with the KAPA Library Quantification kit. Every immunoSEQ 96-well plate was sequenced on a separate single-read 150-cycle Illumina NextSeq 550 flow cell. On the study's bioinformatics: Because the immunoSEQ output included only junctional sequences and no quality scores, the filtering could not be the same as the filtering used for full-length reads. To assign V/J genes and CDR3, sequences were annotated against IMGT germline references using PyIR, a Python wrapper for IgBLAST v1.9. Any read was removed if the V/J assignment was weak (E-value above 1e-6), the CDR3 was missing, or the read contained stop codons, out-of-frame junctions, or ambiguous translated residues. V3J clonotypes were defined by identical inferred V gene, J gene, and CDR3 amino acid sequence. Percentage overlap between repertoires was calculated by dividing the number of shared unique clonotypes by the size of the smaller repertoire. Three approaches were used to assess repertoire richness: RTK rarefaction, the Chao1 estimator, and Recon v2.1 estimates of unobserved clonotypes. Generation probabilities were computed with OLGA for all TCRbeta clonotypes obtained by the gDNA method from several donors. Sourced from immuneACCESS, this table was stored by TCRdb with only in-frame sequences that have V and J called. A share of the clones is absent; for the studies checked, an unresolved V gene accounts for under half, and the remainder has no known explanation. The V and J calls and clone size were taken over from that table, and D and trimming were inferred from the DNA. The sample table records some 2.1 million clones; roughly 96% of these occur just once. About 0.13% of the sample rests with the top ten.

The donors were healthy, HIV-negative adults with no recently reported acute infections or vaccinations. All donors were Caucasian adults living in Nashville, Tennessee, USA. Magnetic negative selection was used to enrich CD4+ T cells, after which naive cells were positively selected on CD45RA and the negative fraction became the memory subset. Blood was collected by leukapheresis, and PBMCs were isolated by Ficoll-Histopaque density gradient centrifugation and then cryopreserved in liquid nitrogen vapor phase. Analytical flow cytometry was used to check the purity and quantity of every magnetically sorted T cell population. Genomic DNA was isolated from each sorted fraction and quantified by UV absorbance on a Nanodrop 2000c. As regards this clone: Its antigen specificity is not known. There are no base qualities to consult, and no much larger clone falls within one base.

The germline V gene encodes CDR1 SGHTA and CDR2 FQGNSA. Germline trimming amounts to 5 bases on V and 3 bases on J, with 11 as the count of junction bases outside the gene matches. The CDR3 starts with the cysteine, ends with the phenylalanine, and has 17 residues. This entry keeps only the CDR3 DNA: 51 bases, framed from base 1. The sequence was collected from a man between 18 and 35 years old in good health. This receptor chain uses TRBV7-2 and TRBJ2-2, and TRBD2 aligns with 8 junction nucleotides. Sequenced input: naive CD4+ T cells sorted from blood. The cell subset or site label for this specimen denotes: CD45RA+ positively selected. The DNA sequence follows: TGTGCCAGCAGCCGCGGGGGGCTAGCGGGTGACACCGGGGAGCTGTTTTTT. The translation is CASSRGGLAGDTGELFF.